This TCR beta chain was sequenced for a study of human T cells and chemical hapten exposure. Study summary: Per-sample variation in TCR yield stemmed mainly from small pooled library volume differences.

Time point meaning: patch test 3, about 24 weeks after DPC sensitization. Treatment reported: therapeutic diphenylcyclopropenone sensitization with weekly scalp DPC. V shed 1 base, J shed 8 bases, and the junction held 7 bases outside the gene matches. The CDR3 has 14 amino acids. From germline, CDR1 is SGHRS and CDR2 YFSETQ. A single record per CDR3 protein comes from TCRdb applying MiXCR to the RACE reads. Of 100,000 to 120,000 distinct CDR3 sequences listed, under 35% are singletons. Sequencing used whole blood, obtained in connection with sensitization to the hapten diphenylcyclopropenone (DPC). The clonotype comes from a man aged 35-49 years with alopecia areata. Some clones in this sample may be carry-over from other donors' samples. The rearrangement links TRBV5-1 to TRBJ2-5, with 8 bases lining up with TRBD1. The CDR3 coding sequence is TGCGCCAGCAGCTTGATGGGACAGGAGGAAACCCAGTACTTC. It yields the protein CASSLMGQEETQYF.